These T cell receptor beta chains were read from a single sample in a study of blood T cells in healthy people across ages. Each CDR3 protein is one row after TCRdb ran MiXCR on the 5' RACE reads. This table holds about 1.8 million distinct CDR3 sequences, 49% found once. The sample taken for sequencing was blood. The origin of the receptors is a woman aged 35 to 49 in good health. Each CDR3 is given with its conserved first and last residue. Fields, in order: J gene, clone size, V gene, CDR3 length, D gene, CDR3 protein, CDR3 DNA. The D gene is left open where the match is weak. Not all rows give a size; the values are once, few, many and, for expanded clones, a class.

j_gene: TRBJ1-1; abundance: -; v_gene: TRBV6-6; len: 15; d_gene: -; CDR3aa: CASSYKRTMNTEAFF; CDR3nt: TGTGCCAGCAGTTACAAAAGGACCATGAACACTGAAGCTTTCTTT
j_gene: TRBJ1-2; abundance: -; v_gene: TRBV28; len: 15; d_gene: -; CDR3aa: CASSFGGLYNYGYTF; CDR3nt: TGTGCCAGCAGTTTCGGGGGGCTCTACAACTATGGCTACACCTTC
j_gene: TRBJ1-4; abundance: -; v_gene: TRBV20-1; len: 14; d_gene: -; CDR3aa: CSGTELGPNEKLFF; CDR3nt: TGCAGTGGTACAGAACTGGGGCCTAATGAAAAACTGTTTTTT
j_gene: TRBJ2-7; abundance: many; v_gene: TRBV7-2; len: 14; d_gene: -; CDR3aa: CASSSPGLTREQYF; CDR3nt: TGTGCCAGCAGCTCCCCGGGGTTAACTCGCGAGCAGTACTTC
j_gene: TRBJ1-1; abundance: -; v_gene: TRBV7-8; len: 15; d_gene: -; CDR3aa: CASSEGFRGGTEAFF; CDR3nt: TGTGCCAGCAGCGAAGGGTTCAGGGGCGGAACTGAAGCTTTCTTT
j_gene: TRBJ1-5; abundance: -; v_gene: TRBV28; len: 16; d_gene: -; CDR3aa: CASSSDIRLEGQPQHF; CDR3nt: TGTGCCAGCAGTTCCGACATTCGACTCGAGGGTCAGCCCCAGCATTTT
j_gene: TRBJ1-2; abundance: -; v_gene: TRBV2; len: 16; d_gene: TRBD1; CDR3aa: CASSDLGARGLSGYTF; CDR3nt: TGTGCCAGCAGTGATTTGGGTGCCAGGGGGTTGTCTGGCTACACCTTC
j_gene: TRBJ2-5; abundance: -; v_gene: TRBV20-1; len: 13; d_gene: TRBD1; CDR3aa: CSARRNRGETQYF; CDR3nt: TGCAGTGCTAGGCGGAACAGGGGAGAGACCCAGTACTTC
j_gene: TRBJ1-6; abundance: -; v_gene: TRBV7-2; len: 15; d_gene: TRBD1; CDR3aa: CASSFGQGVNSPLHF; CDR3nt: TGTGCCAGCAGCTTCGGACAGGGAGTTAATTCACCCCTCCACTTT
j_gene: TRBJ2-7; abundance: -; v_gene: TRBV28; len: 11; d_gene: -; CDR3aa: CASSFGLGQYF; CDR3nt: TGTGCCAGCAGTTTTGGGTTAGGGCAGTACTTC
j_gene: TRBJ1-4; abundance: -; v_gene: TRBV7-2; len: 14; d_gene: -; CDR3aa: CASSPPGRPEKLFF; CDR3nt: TGTGCCAGCAGCCCTCCTGGCCGGCCTGAAAAACTGTTTTTT
j_gene: TRBJ2-6; abundance: -; v_gene: TRBV5-6; len: 16; d_gene: TRBD1; CDR3aa: CASSDRGPGGANVLTF; CDR3nt: TGTGCCAGCAGCGACAGGGGGCCCGGTGGGGCCAACGTCCTGACTTTC
j_gene: TRBJ2-5; abundance: -; v_gene: TRBV7-8; len: 16; d_gene: -; CDR3aa: CASSSIHILIQETQYF; CDR3nt: TGTGCCAGCAGCTCAATACATATCCTAATACAAGAGACCCAGTACTTC
j_gene: TRBJ1-4; abundance: -; v_gene: TRBV21-1; len: 17; d_gene: -; CDR3aa: CASSKGTRLGPGEKLFF; CDR3nt: TGTGCCAGCAGCAAAGGGACCCGTCTTGGCCCAGGCGAAAAACTGTTTTTT
j_gene: TRBJ2-5; abundance: few; v_gene: TRBV7-2; len: 12; d_gene: -; CDR3aa: CASTYTGETQYF; CDR3nt: TGTGCCAGCACCTATACCGGAGAGACCCAGTACTTC
j_gene: TRBJ2-3; abundance: -; v_gene: TRBV4-1; len: 17; d_gene: TRBD1; CDR3aa: CASSQFPGQGSTDTQYF; CDR3nt: TGCGCCAGCAGCCAATTTCCGGGACAGGGTTCGACAGATACGCAGTATTTT
j_gene: TRBJ2-3; abundance: few; v_gene: TRBV4-2; len: 19; d_gene: TRBD2; CDR3aa: CASSQDTWGGTREADTQYF; CDR3nt: TGTGCCAGCAGCCAAGATACGTGGGGGGGGACTAGGGAGGCAGATACGCAGTATTTT
j_gene: TRBJ1-2; abundance: -; v_gene: TRBV12-3/TRBV12-4; len: 14; d_gene: -; CDR3aa: CASSQGGPGYGYTF; CDR3nt: TGTGCCAGCAGTCAGGGTGGGCCCGGTTATGGCTACACCTTC
j_gene: TRBJ1-5; abundance: -; v_gene: TRBV28; len: 16; d_gene: -; CDR3aa: CASSFWAGVGNQPQHF; CDR3nt: TGTGCCAGCAGTTTCTGGGCAGGGGTTGGCAATCAGCCCCAGCATTTT
j_gene: TRBJ1-2; abundance: once; v_gene: TRBV4-2; len: 18; d_gene: -; CDR3aa: CASGQDLLAANGPYGYTF; CDR3nt: TGTGCCAGCGGCCAAGATCTTTTGGCGGCCAATGGCCCGTATGGCTACACCTTC
j_gene: TRBJ2-1; abundance: few; v_gene: TRBV20-1; len: 14; d_gene: -; CDR3aa: CSAFSRDKYNEQFF; CDR3nt: TGCAGTGCTTTCAGCCGGGACAAGTACAATGAGCAGTTCTTC
j_gene: TRBJ2-5; abundance: -; v_gene: TRBV4-2; len: 12; d_gene: -; CDR3aa: CASSQPYNEQYF; CDR3nt: TGTGCCAGCAGCCAACCCTACAATGAGCAGTACTTC
j_gene: TRBJ2-1; abundance: few; v_gene: TRBV5-1; len: 15; d_gene: -; CDR3aa: CASSFRGASDNEQFF; CDR3nt: TGCGCCAGCAGCTTCCGGGGGGCCAGCGACAATGAGCAGTTCTTC
j_gene: TRBJ1-2; abundance: few; v_gene: TRBV5-1; len: 15; d_gene: -; CDR3aa: CASSGDGYSHRGYTF; CDR3nt: TGCGCCAGCAGCGGGGACGGATACTCTCATCGCGGCTACACCTTC
j_gene: TRBJ2-2; abundance: once; v_gene: TRBV20-1; len: 14; d_gene: -; CDR3aa: CSARVGGAFGELFF; CDR3nt: TGCAGTGCTAGAGTGGGGGGCGCGTTCGGGGAGCTGTTTTTT
j_gene: TRBJ2-7; abundance: -; v_gene: TRBV6-6; len: 13; d_gene: -; CDR3aa: CASISLGSWEQYF; CDR3nt: TGTGCCAGCATCTCGCTTGGTTCATGGGAGCAGTACTTC
j_gene: TRBJ2-5; abundance: once; v_gene: TRBV6-4; len: 13; d_gene: -; CDR3aa: CASSDSKGNEQYF; CDR3nt: TGTGCCAGCAGTGACTCGAAGGGAAATGAGCAGTACTTC
j_gene: TRBJ2-7; abundance: -; v_gene: TRBV24-1; len: 14; d_gene: -; CDR3aa: CATSPDSNSYEQYF; CDR3nt: TGTGCCACCAGTCCCGACTCCAACTCCTACGAGCAGTACTTC
j_gene: TRBJ1-2; abundance: -; v_gene: TRBV25-1; len: 14; d_gene: -; CDR3aa: CASSEVPQIAGYTF; CDR3nt: TGTGCCAGCAGTGAAGTACCTCAGATAGCCGGCTACACCTTC